This T cell receptor beta chain was retrieved from a study of T-cell reconstitution after alpha-beta-depleted transplantation in children. There are 16 residues in the CDR3. Germline V CDR1 and CDR2: KGHSH, LQKENI. Trimming stripped 0 bases from V and 0 bases from J, with 8 bases between. The TCRbeta library incorporated unique molecular identifiers. Via MiXCR, TCRdb re-called the PCR reads, giving one row per CDR3 protein. This sample carries over 80,000 distinct CDR3 sequences, more than 20% of them seen once, and the ten largest clones take around 21%. This sequence was found in a boy under 10 years old with acute lymphoblastic leukemia, due to receive a stem cell transplant. The J gene is TRBJ2-2, the V gene TRBV18; D is undetermined. This sample comprised PBMCs, obtained before TCRalphabeta/CD19-depleted stem cell transplant. CDR3 in amino acids: CASSPPASANTGELFF. The CDR3 nucleotides read TGTGCCAGCTCACCACCGGCGTCAGCGAACACCGGGGAGCTGTTTTTT.